These 3 T cell receptor beta chains originate from one sample sequenced in a study of post-analysis software for immune sequencing data. No antigen has been assigned to these receptors. Overall study results and limits: The five TRBV segments detected at higher frequency in patients than in controls included TRBV5-6, TRBV5-1 and TRBV20-1.

cDNA libraries for TCR beta contained unique molecular identifiers. TCRdb itself ran the PCR reads through MiXCR, one entry per CDR3 protein. The sample carries approximately 160,000 distinct CDR3 sequences, about 30% recorded once. Sequencing was carried out using blood. These receptors were collected from a girl aged 10 to 17 with multiple sclerosis.

This clonotype was detected only a few times. The chain couples TRBV9 to TRBJ1-6, with D perhaps TRBD1 (5 bases). The CDR3 totals 15 residues. V was clipped by 4 bases and J by 7 bases, with 15 bases between them. The germline gives CDR1 SGDLS, CDR2 YYNGEE. This chain's CDR3 is CASSTKGTENSPLHF. The CDR3 nucleotides are TGTGCCAGCAGCACAAAAGGGACCGAGAATTCACCCCTCCACTTT. The whole variable domain, remainder taken from reference TRBV9 and TRBJ1-6, is DSGVTQTPKHLITATGQRVTLRCSPRSGDLSVYWYQQSLDQGLQFLIQYYNGEERAKGNILERFSAQQFPDLHSELNLSSLELGDSALYFCASSTKGTENSPLHFGNGTRLTVT.

This chain joins TRBV12-3 or TRBV12-4 and TRBJ2-1, with D possibly TRBD1 on 6 matching bases. The CDR3 has 19 residues. Trimming removed 0 bases from V and 8 bases from J, with 26 bases in between. The CDR3 region has the DNA TGTGCCAGCAGTTTAGCGGGGCTCCCCTGGGGATGGGCAGGGGATGAGCAGTTCTTC. This translates into CASSLAGLPWGWAGDEQFF.

Regarding this clonotype: A read error may explain this, as a much larger clone is one base away. The chain recombines TRBV7-2 with TRBJ2-7; D ambiguous. With 0 bases removed from V and 7 bases from J, the gap between germline ends came to 10 bases. CDR3 size: 13 residues. Looked up from germline, CDR1 is SGHTA and CDR2 is FQGNSA. The chain's CDR3 is CASSLAPNNEQYF. Here the CDR3 DNA reads TGTGCCAGCAGCTTAGCCCCCAACAATGAGCAGTACTTC.